The present T cell receptor beta chain was sequenced within a study of blood T cell repertoires in COVID-19. Profiling relied on immunoSEQ multiplex PCR, and the TCRdb table lists in-frame clones only, not all of them. In the table there are roughly 140,000 clones, over 80% of which are singletons. The CDR3 covers 16 residues. V shed 4 bases and J shed 0 bases, with 16 bases lying between them. Germline CDR1 reads SGHRS; CDR2 reads YFSETQ. The clonotype was recovered from a woman between 50 and 59 years old who had been exposed to COVID-19. Source material: PBMCs or T cells enriched from blood (not recorded which). The genes are TRBV5-1 and TRBJ1-1; D remains ambiguous. CDR3 amino acids: CASSPSGGGMNTEAFF. The CDR3 coding sequence is TGCGCCAGCAGCCCGTCAGGTGGCGGGATGAACACTGAAGCTTTCTTT.